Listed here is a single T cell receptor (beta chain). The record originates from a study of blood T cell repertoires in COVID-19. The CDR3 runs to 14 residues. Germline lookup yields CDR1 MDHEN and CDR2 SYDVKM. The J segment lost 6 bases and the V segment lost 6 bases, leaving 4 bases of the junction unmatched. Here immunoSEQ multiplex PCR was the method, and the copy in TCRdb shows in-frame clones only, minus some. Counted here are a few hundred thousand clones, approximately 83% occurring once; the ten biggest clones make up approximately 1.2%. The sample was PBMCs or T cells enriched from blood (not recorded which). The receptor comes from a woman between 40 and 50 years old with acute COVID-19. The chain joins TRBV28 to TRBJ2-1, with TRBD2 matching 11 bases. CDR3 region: CASRTSGNPNEQFF. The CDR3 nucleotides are TGTGCCAGCAGGACTAGCGGGAATCCCAATGAGCAGTTCTTC.